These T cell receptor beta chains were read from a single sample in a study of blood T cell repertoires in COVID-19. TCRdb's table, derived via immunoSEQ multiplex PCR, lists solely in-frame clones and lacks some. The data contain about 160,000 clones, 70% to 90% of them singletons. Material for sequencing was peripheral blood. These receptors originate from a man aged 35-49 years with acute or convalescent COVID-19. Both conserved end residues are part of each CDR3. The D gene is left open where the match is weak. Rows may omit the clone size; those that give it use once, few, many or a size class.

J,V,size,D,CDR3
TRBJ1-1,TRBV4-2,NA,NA,CASSQELVRIEAFF
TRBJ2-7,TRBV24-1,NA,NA,CATSDSKLYEQYF
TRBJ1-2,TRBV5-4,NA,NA,CASTSGEGYTF
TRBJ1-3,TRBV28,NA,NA,CASSETGAGNTIYF
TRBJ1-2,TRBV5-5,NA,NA,CASSNRDNKPANYGYTF
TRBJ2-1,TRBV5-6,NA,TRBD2,CASSSPNSGGRNEQFF
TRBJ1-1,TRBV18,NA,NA,CASSPAGTQNTEAFF
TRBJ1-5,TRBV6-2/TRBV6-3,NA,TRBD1,CASSRWRGQTYSNQPQHF
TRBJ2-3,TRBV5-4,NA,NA,CASRNDLSTDTQYF
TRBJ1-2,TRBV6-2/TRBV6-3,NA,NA,CASSLGLSGGYTF
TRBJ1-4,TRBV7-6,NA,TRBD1,CASSLTGRNEKLFF
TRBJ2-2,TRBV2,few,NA,CATGHANTGELFF
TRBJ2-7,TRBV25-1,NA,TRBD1,CASSALTGDPFGQYF
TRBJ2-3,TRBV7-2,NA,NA,CASSFGGSTSTDTQYF
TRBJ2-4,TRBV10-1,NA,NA,CASSDSGVGKNIQYF
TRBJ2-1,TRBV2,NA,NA,CASSQQGLSSYNEQFF
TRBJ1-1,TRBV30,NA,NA,CAWSLDSTTEAFF
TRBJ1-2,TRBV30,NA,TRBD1,CAWSRPFTGTDYGYTF
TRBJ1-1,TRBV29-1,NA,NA,CSVSQNTEAFF
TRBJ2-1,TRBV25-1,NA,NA,CASSAQIYNEQFF
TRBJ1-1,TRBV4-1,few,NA,CASSQDRSQPPFAFF
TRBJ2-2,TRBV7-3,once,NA,CASSLGLLHTGELFF
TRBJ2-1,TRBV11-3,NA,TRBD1,CASSPRDSSYNEQFF
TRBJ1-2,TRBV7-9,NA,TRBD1,CASSFDRGNYGYTF
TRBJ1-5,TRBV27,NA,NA,CASSYSLNQPQHF
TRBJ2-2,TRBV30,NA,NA,CAWSRTGELFF
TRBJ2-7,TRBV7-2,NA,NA,CASSPPGSYEQYF
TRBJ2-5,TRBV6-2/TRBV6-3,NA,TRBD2,CASSPGLAGYQETQYF
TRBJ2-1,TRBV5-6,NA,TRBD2,CASSPTSGGRNEQFF
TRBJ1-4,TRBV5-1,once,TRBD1,CASSTRDRGQEKLFF
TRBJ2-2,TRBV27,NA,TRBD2,CASSSFGGGTGELFF
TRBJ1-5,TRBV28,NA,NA,CASSPLRGNQPQHF
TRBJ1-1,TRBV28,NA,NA,CASTPWGQGNTEAFF
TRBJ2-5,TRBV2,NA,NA,CASSLEGETQYF
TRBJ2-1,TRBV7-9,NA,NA,CASSQLGTALGQFF
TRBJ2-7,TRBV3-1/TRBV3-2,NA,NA,CASSHGQSYEQYF
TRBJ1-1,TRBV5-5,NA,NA,CASSLQRMNTEAFF